Shown below are 19 T cell receptor beta chains from a single sample sequenced in a study of T cells after yellow fever vaccination. From the 5' RACE reads, TCRdb called clonotypes with MiXCR, one entry per CDR3 protein. The table lists approximately 450,000 distinct CDR3 sequences, roughly 20% of them singletons. Material: PBMCs, obtained before the yellow fever booster vaccination. Receptors originate from a man younger than 30 who received the YFV17D yellow fever vaccine.

The rearrangement uses TRBV6-6 and TRBJ2-7; D may be TRBD2 (6 bases). The CDR3 covers 15 residues. The V end was cut by 6 bases, the J end by 0 bases, with 15 bases between. The germline gives CDR1 MNHNY, CDR2 SVGAGI (reference sequence). The CDR3 here is CASSHTGDPSYEQYF. Written as DNA, the CDR3 is TGTGCCAGCAGCCATACGGGGGACCCCTCCTACGAGCAGTACTTC.

The J gene is TRBJ2-3, the V gene TRBV7-9; either TRBD1 or TRBD2 may supply D (6 bases each). Germline V CDR1 and CDR2: SEHNR, FQNEAQ (reference sequence). V was trimmed by 6 bases and J by 2 bases, leaving 15 bases between them. This CDR3 spans 15 amino acids. Here the CDR3 DNA reads TGTGCCAGCAGATCCCGGCCGGGGGCCACAGATACGCAGTATTTT. This translates into CASRSRPGATDTQYF.

This clonotype was seen more than once but under ten times. Written as DNA, the CDR3 is TGCGCCAGCAGCCAGGGTTATCGCTCTGGGGCCAACGTCCTGACTTTC. Its translation: CASSQGYRSGANVLTF. This rearrangement joins TRBV4-1 to TRBJ2-6; D is ambiguous. Per the germline V gene, CDR1 is MGHRA and CDR2 is YSYEKL. Trimming removed 3 bases at V and 0 bases at J, with 9 bases between. The CDR3 covers 16 residues.

V usage is TRBV6-2 or TRBV6-3 and J usage is TRBJ2-5; D is perhaps TRBD1 or TRBD2 (7 bases each). Germline V gives CDR1 MNHEY, CDR2 SVGEGT. Trimming stripped 2 bases from V and 5 bases from J, with 15 bases between. The CDR3 extends over 15 amino acids. Here the CDR3 reads CASSYPRGGSETQYF. The CDR3 bases are TGTGCCAGCAGTTACCCCAGGGGGGGGAGTGAGACCCAGTACTTC.

J is TRBJ2-2 and V is TRBV10-3, with a weak D call TRBD1 (5 bases). In germline, CDR1 is ENHRY, CDR2 SYGVKD. Between the trimmed V and J ends, which lost 2 bases and 5 bases, there was a span of 15 bases. This CDR3 spans 16 amino acids. CDR3 sequence reads: CAISEPSRVLTGELFF. The CDR3 region has the DNA TGTGCCATCAGTGAGCCGAGCAGGGTTTTAACCGGGGAGCTGTTTTTT.

This clonotype showed up just a few times. The chain recombines TRBV5-1 with TRBJ2-1; D gene uncertain. CDR1 SGHRS and CDR2 YFSETQ come from the germline V gene. V was clipped by 0 bases and J by 5 bases, with 12 bases between them. This CDR3 comprises 15 residues. This chain's CDR3 is CASSLEDALNNEQFF. CDR3 nucleotide sequence: TGCGCCAGCAGCTTGGAGGACGCCCTCAACAATGAGCAGTTCTTC.

This clonotype was picked up a small number of times. The genes are TRBV27 and TRBJ2-5; the D is unclear. V was shortened by 5 bases and J by 5 bases, with 15 bases between the two germline ends. The germline CDR1 and CDR2 sequences are MNHEY and SMNVEV (reference sequence). The CDR3 covers 14 residues. CDR3 sequence: CASSPRHLWETQYF. CDR3 nucleotide sequence: TGTGCCAGCAGTCCCCGACACCTATGGGAGACCCAGTACTTC.

Here the CDR3 DNA reads TGTGCCAGCTCACCACGGGAGGCACGCCGAGAGGAGACCCAGTACTTC. Translated: CASSPREARREETQYF. The rearrangement uses TRBV18 and TRBJ2-5, with D possibly being TRBD2 (6 bases). The CDR3 spans 16 residues. Trimming shortened V by 1 base and J by 5 bases, and 17 bases separated the two germline ends. From germline, CDR1 is KGHSH and CDR2 LQKENI.

This clonotype occurred many times. The chain employs TRBV7-3 and TRBJ2-1; no definite D call. Germline values: CDR1 SGHTA, CDR2 FQGTGA. V was clipped by 0 bases and J by 0 bases, with 6 bases between them. This CDR3 contains 15 residues. The CDR3 nucleotides are TGTGCCAGCAGCTTAACTGTCGGCTCCTACAATGAGCAGTTCTTC. It translates to CASSLTVGSYNEQFF.

The chain is built from TRBV6-5 and TRBJ2-5, with D hard to call. The V end lost 2 bases, the J end lost 0 bases, and 13 bases lay between the germline ends. The CDR3 extends over 16 amino acids. In germline, CDR1 is MNHEY, CDR2 SVGAGI. The CDR3 region is CASSYPVQENQETQYF. The CDR3 region has the DNA TGTGCCAGCAGTTACCCGGTTCAGGAAAACCAAGAGACCCAGTACTTC.

This clonotype was counted a few times. The chain combines TRBV6-5 with TRBJ1-5; D uncertain. Germline V CDR1 and CDR2: MNHEY, SVGAGI. The CDR3 loop spans 14 amino acids. The V end was cut by 5 bases, the J end by 0 bases, with 8 bases between. Here the CDR3 DNA reads TGTGCCAGCAGTCCTCTGGATAGCAATCAGCCCCAGCATTTT. This gives the protein CASSPLDSNQPQHF.

V usage is TRBV4-3 and J usage is TRBJ2-2, with D perhaps matching TRBD1 (6 bases). CDR1 is LGHNA, CDR2 YSLEER, per germline. The CDR3 consists of 15 residues. V lost 0 bases, J lost 4 bases, and 9 bases lay in between. The CDR3 DNA reads as TGCGCCAGCAGCCAAGAGTGGGGGCGCACCGGGGAGCTGTTTTTT. This codes for CASSQEWGRTGELFF.

The V call is TRBV4-1, the J call TRBJ1-2, with TRBD1 matching over 10 bases. The germline gives CDR1 MGHRA, CDR2 YSYEKL. This CDR3 has 15 amino acids. Germline trimming cut 4 bases from V and 4 bases from J; bases unmatched to any gene: 6. The CDR3 DNA reads TGCGCCAGCAGCCTAGACAGGGGGCAGAGCTATGGCTACACCTTC. It yields the protein CASSLDRGQSYGYTF.

This rearrangement joins TRBV20-1 to TRBJ2-7, with TRBD2 as a possible D gene (5 bases). V was trimmed by 0 bases and J by 3 bases, leaving 21 bases between them. The CDR3 is 17 residues long. Per germline, CDR1 DFQATT and CDR2 SNEGSKA (reference sequence). The CDR3 spells CSARDRPQDSLHYEQYF. As DNA, the CDR3 is TGCAGTGCTAGAGATCGCCCGCAGGACTCACTCCACTACGAGCAGTACTTC.

The rearrangement links TRBV10-3 to TRBJ2-7, with 8 bases lining up with TRBD1. This CDR3 is 13 amino acids long. V lost 8 bases to trimming and J lost 4 bases; unmatched junction nucleotides: 7. Germline-derived CDR1 and CDR2 are ENHRY and SYGVKD. CDR3 coding DNA: TGTGCCATCGGTATGGGACAGGAGTACGAGCAGTACGTC. Amino acids: CAIGMGQEYEQYV.

There are a few counts of this clonotype. V is TRBV12-3 or TRBV12-4 and J is TRBJ1-2; a possible D gene is TRBD1 (5 bases). V was pared by 3 bases and J by 4 bases, with 9 bases between. This CDR3 has 13 residues. In nucleotides, the CDR3 is TGTGCCAGCAGTTTCGCCGGGGCCTATGGCTACACCTTC. It yields the protein CASSFAGAYGYTF.

J is TRBJ2-1 and V is TRBV7-8, with D unresolved. The germline V and J ends were trimmed by 0 bases and 10 bases, with 13 bases remaining between them. In germline, CDR1 is SGHVS, CDR2 FQNEAQ. The CDR3 is 14 amino acids. The CDR3 sequence is CASSLAVLSMEQFF. The CDR3 DNA reads TGTGCCAGCAGCTTAGCAGTTTTGTCGATGGAGCAGTTCTTC. The full variable domain, completed using reference TRBV7-8 and TRBJ2-1, is GAGVSQSPRYKVAKRGQDVALRCDPISGHVSLFWYQQALGQGPEFLTYFQNEAQLDKSGLPSDRFFAERPEGSVSTLKIQRTQQEDSAVYLCASSLAVLSMEQFFGPGTRLTVL.

In its sample, this clonotype was seen a few times. The chain links TRBV12-3 or TRBV12-4 to TRBJ2-5; D is undetermined. Trimming stripped 3 bases from V and 0 bases from J, with 8 bases between. The CDR3 is 14 amino acids. In DNA form, the CDR3 reads TGTGCCAGCAGTTTCTTAGGTCACCAAGAGACCCAGTACTTC. The encoded protein is CASSFLGHQETQYF.

This sequence joins TRBV4-3 and TRBJ2-1, with D possibly TRBD2 on 6 matching bases. V was pared by 0 bases and J by 4 bases, with 13 bases between. CDR1 is LGHNA and CDR2 is YSLEER in the germline V gene. The CDR3 extends over 16 amino acids. The CDR3 DNA reads as TGCGCCAGCAGCCAAGAACGCGGGGCCCTTTACAATGAGCAGTTCTTC. It encodes CASSQERGALYNEQFF.